Listed here are 18 T cell receptor beta chains from one sample, sequenced in a study of control samples from healthy donors and cancer patients. TCRdb's copy holds only in-frame clones and misses some; the assay was immunoSEQ multiplex PCR. The sample holds about 190,000 clones, about 90% seen once. Sample: blood. The receptors stem from a man aged 30 to 39 in good health.

The V call is TRBV4-1, the J call TRBJ2-4, with TRBD1 identical over 7 bases. CDR1 is MGHRA and CDR2 is YSYEKL in the germline V gene. This CDR3 comprises 16 residues. V shed 0 bases and J 2 bases; nucleotides not matched to a gene: 4. CDR3 sequence: CASSQEVRGTKNIQYF. The CDR3, as DNA: TGCGCCAGCAGCCAAGAGGTCAGGGGGACCAAAAACATTCAGTACTTC.

The V call is TRBV2, the J call TRBJ2-3, with a possible D match to TRBD2 (5 bases). The germline CDR1 and CDR2 sequences are SNHLY and FYNNEI. V lost 4 bases, J lost 1 base, and 18 bases lay in between. The CDR3 runs 17 residues. This CDR3 reads CASSVQTYARGTDTQYF. The CDR3 DNA sequence: TGTGCCAGCAGTGTTCAGACTTACGCGCGGGGCACAGATACGCAGTATTTT. The whole variable domain, remainder taken from reference TRBV2 and TRBJ2-3, is EPEVTQTPSHQVTQMGQEVILRCVPISNHLYFYWYRQILGQKVEFLVSFYNNEISEKSEIFDDQFSVERPDGSNFTLKIRSTKLEDSAMYFCASSVQTYARGTDTQYFGPGTRLTVL.

The gene calls are TRBV6-5 and TRBJ1-5; TRBD1 matches at 10 bases. Losses at the gene ends were 4 bases for V and 4 bases for J; bases not matched to a gene: 7. Per germline, CDR1 MNHEY and CDR2 SVGAGI. The CDR3 sequence is 16 residues long. Written as DNA, the CDR3 is TGTGCCAGCAGTTCTAATGACAGGGGGCGAAATCAGCCCCAGCATTTT. Translating gives CASSSNDRGRNQPQHF.

V is TRBV6-1 and J is TRBJ1-6, with 8 bases identical to TRBD1. V trimming: 0 bases; J trimming: 9 bases; junction bases outside the gene matches: 10. CDR3 length: 17 amino acids. From germline, CDR1 is MNHNS and CDR2 SASEGT. This chain's CDR3 is CASSEAGIGQGSSPLHF. The CDR3 DNA reads TGTGCCAGCAGTGAAGCGGGAATCGGACAGGGATCTTCACCCCTCCACTTT.

The rearrangement links TRBV5-1 to TRBJ2-7, with D perhaps given as TRBD1 or TRBD2 (5 bases each). The CDR3 is made up of 14 amino acids. V dropped 4 bases and J dropped 2 bases, with 13 bases sitting between them. CDR1 SGHRS and CDR2 YFSETQ come from the germline V gene. The CDR3 is CASSPGTLTYEQYF. CDR3 sequence (DNA): TGCGCCAGCAGCCCCGGGACCCTAACCTACGAGCAGTACTTC.

The chain couples TRBV7-9 to TRBJ2-5; 9 bases line up with TRBD1. Gene TRBJ2-7 matches the end of the DNA better, so the J call may be wrong. There are 15 residues in the CDR3. The germline gives CDR1 SEHNR, CDR2 FQNEAQ (reference sequence). CDR3 region: CASSPRDRVSYEQYF. The DNA for the CDR3 is TGTGCCAGCAGCCCCCGGGACAGGGTCTCCTACGAGCAGTACTTC.

The V and J genes are TRBV30 and TRBJ1-5; D uncertain. The CDR3 has 14 residues. Germline-derived CDR1 and CDR2 are GTSNPN and SVGIG (reference sequence). V was clipped by 1 base and J by 2 bases, with 9 bases between them. The CDR3 DNA sequence: TGTGCCTGGAGTGCATTTCGAGGCAATCAGCCCCAGCATTTT. It translates to CAWSAFRGNQPQHF.

J is TRBJ1-3 and V is TRBV6-5, with 9 bases lining up with TRBD1. The germline gives CDR1 MNHEY, CDR2 SVGAGI. The CDR3 covers 15 residues. Losses at the gene ends were 7 bases for V and 3 bases for J; bases not matched to a gene: 7. CDR3 DNA sequence: TGTGCCAGCACCGTAGGGACAGGGTTTGGAAACACCATATATTTT. Translated, it gives CASTVGTGFGNTIYF.

The chain uses TRBV2 and TRBJ2-7; D could derive from TRBD1 or TRBD2 (5 bases each). Trimming stripped 5 bases from V and 5 bases from J, with 16 bases between. Germline CDR1 is SNHLY and CDR2 is FYNNEI. The CDR3 extends over 14 amino acids. In DNA, the CDR3 is TGTGCCAGCAGTTTGGACTCTTGGGGGAACGAGCAGTACTTC. Amino acids: CASSLDSWGNEQYF.

This clone was seen once. This chain uses TRBV7-9 with TRBJ2-3; possible D gene TRBD2, 6 bases. Per germline, CDR1 SEHNR and CDR2 FQNEAQ (reference sequence). The CDR3 covers 14 residues. V was pared by 3 bases and J by 3 bases, with 10 bases between. CDR3 in DNA: TGTGCCAGCAGCTTGCGGGGCGGGACAGATACGCAGTATTTT. It specifies CASSLRGGTDTQYF.

The rearrangement uses TRBV19 and TRBJ1-3; no firm D call. The CDR3 sequence is 13 residues long. Germline V gives CDR1 LNHDA, CDR2 SQIVND (reference sequence). Trimming took off 5 bases at V and 7 bases at J, with 12 bases between the two ends. For the CDR3, the DNA is TGTGCCAGTAGTGAGTGGGAAGAGAACACCATATATTTT. Its translation is CASSEWEENTIYF.

The chain couples TRBV7-4 to TRBJ1-2; D not resolved. The CDR3 is 14 amino acids. Germline V gene sequence: CDR1 SGHVT, CDR2 SQSDAQ. Between the trimmed V and J ends, which lost 5 bases and 6 bases, there was a span of 16 bases. The CDR3 nucleotides read TGTGCCAGCAGCGTAGAACCCCAGAGGGATGGCTACACCTTC. It yields the protein CASSVEPQRDGYTF.

The chain has TRBV5-1 and TRBJ1-2; TRBD1 agrees at 9 bases. CDR1 and CDR2 from the germline V gene are SGHRS and YFSETQ. Trimming at V came to 3 bases and at J to 3 bases, leaving 6 bases not matched to a gene. This CDR3 comprises 15 residues. In nucleotides, the CDR3 is TGCGCCAGCAGCTCTTCCGGGACAGGGTACTATGGCTACACCTTC. Translating it yields CASSSSGTGYYGYTF. Combining the CDR3 with reference TRBV5-1 and TRBJ1-2 gives the whole variable domain KAGVTQTPRYLIKTRGQQVTLSCSPISGHRSVSWYQQTPGQGLQFLFEYFSETQRNKGNFPGRFSGRQFSNSRSEMNVSTLELGDSALYLCASSSSGTGYYGYTFGSGTRLTVV.

This chain uses TRBV19 with TRBJ2-3, with D possibly TRBD2 on 5 matching bases. Trimming removed 4 bases from V and 5 bases from J, with 10 bases in between. Germline values: CDR1 LNHDA, CDR2 SQIVND (reference sequence). This CDR3 is 13 amino acids long. CDR3 protein: CASSKREQDTQYF. The CDR3 DNA reads TGTGCCAGTAGTAAGAGGGAGCAAGATACGCAGTATTTT. The full variable domain, rest sourced from reference TRBV19 and TRBJ2-3, is DGGITQSPKYLFRKEGQNVTLSCEQNLNHDAMYWYRQDPGQGLRLIYYSQIVNDFQKGDIAEGYSVSREKKESFPLTVTSAQKNPTAFYLCASSKREQDTQYFGPGTRLTVL.

The genes are TRBV28 and TRBJ2-7, with TRBD1 as a possible D gene (6 bases). Germline values: CDR1 MDHEN, CDR2 SYDVKM. There are 13 residues in the CDR3. Trimming left V 7 bases short and J 2 bases short, with 12 bases between. The CDR3: CASTSGHTYEQYF. CDR3 nucleotides: TGTGCCAGCACCTCGGGACACACCTACGAGCAGTACTTC. Based on the CDR3 plus reference TRBV28 and TRBJ2-7, the full variable domain is DVKVTQSSRYLVKRTGEKVFLECVQDMDHENMFWYRQDPGLGLRLIYFSYDVKMKEKGDIPEGYSVSREKKERFSLILESASTNQTSMYLCASTSGHTYEQYFGPGTRLTVT.

This clone was seen only a few times. The chain uses TRBV12-2 and TRBJ2-7; the table's D call of TRBD1 was not tested on the DNA. TRBV12-2 is reported as a pseudogene. The CDR3 consists of 17 residues. CDR3 nucleotides: TGTGCAAGTCGCTTAGTTCGATCGGGACAGGAGACCTACGAGCAGTACTTC. Encoded protein: CASRLVRSGQETYEQYF.

The chain employs TRBV6-5 and TRBJ2-7, with a tentative D call TRBD1 (6 bases). V was cut by 7 bases and J by 6 bases, with 16 bases left in between. The length of the CDR3 is 13 residues. CDR1 MNHEY and CDR2 SVGAGI come from the germline V gene. CDR3 sequence reads: CASIQGSLAEQYF. The CDR3 bases are TGTGCCAGCATCCAGGGGTCCCTCGCCGAGCAGTACTTC.

The chain has TRBV6-5 and TRBJ1-1; D is ambiguous. CDR1 and CDR2 (germline): MNHEY, SVGAGI. The germline V and J ends were trimmed by 0 bases and 4 bases, with 6 bases remaining between them. The CDR3 covers 13 residues. The CDR3 DNA reads as TGTGCCAGCAGTTACTCGAACCGCACTGAAGCTTTCTTT. This sequence encodes CASSYSNRTEAFF.